This T cell receptor beta chain was captured in a study of early T cells in non-severe SARS-CoV-2 infection. TCRdb ran MiXCR on the 5' RACE reads and lists one entry per CDR3 protein. The sample holds 70,000 to 85,000 distinct CDR3 sequences, roughly an eighth seen once. V dropped 4 bases and J dropped 1; count of bases not matched to a gene: 12. The CDR3 length is 18 residues. Per the germline V gene, CDR1 is SGHRS and CDR2 is YFSETQ. The clonotype originates from an adult who was a healthcare worker with PCR-confirmed SARS-CoV-2 infection or an uninfected control (not recorded which). Sequenced material: whole blood. The chain joins TRBV5-1 to TRBJ2-2; 8 bases align to TRBD2. This CDR3 reads CASSRRSSGVKNTGELFF. CDR3 sequence (DNA): TGCGCCAGCAGCCGAAGGAGTAGCGGGGTAAAGAACACCGGGGAGCTGTTTTTT.